The 9 T cell receptor beta chains below were found in one sample sequenced in a study of blood T cell repertoires in COVID-19. Libraries were prepared by immunoSEQ multiplex PCR; TCRdb keeps only in-frame clonotypes and omits some of them. This table has around 200,000 clones, around 80% appearing once. Sequenced: peripheral blood. The receptors shown here come from a woman in her 70s with acute or convalescent COVID-19.

Only a few counts were recorded for this clone. Other DNA sequences from this sample encode an identical CDR3 as well. The rearrangement uses TRBV6-5 and TRBJ2-5; TRBD2 agrees at 13 bases. The V gene's germline CDR1 is MNHEY and CDR2 SVGAGI. Trimming took 6 bases from V and 4 from J; bases not matched to a gene: 2. This CDR3 region has 14 residues. CDR3 coding DNA: TGTGCCAGCAGCCGACTAGCGGGAGGAGAGACCCAGTACTTC. Its protein is CASSRLAGGETQYF.

The chain uses TRBV6-1 and TRBJ1-1, with TRBD1 matching 8 bases. Germline assignment: CDR1 MNHNS and CDR2 SASEGT. This CDR3 is 16 amino acids long. The V gene end was trimmed by 3 bases and the J gene end by 2 bases; junction bases not matched to a gene: 8. CDR3 sequence (DNA): TGTGCCAGCAGTGACATCGGACAGGGTGGAAACACTGAAGCTTTCTTT. It encodes CASSDIGQGGNTEAFF.

The J gene is TRBJ1-3, the V gene TRBV11-2; TRBD1 might be the D (6 bases). The V gene lost 5 bases and the J gene lost 2 bases, with 13 bases spanning the gap. CDR1 is SGHAT, CDR2 FQNNGV, per germline. CDR3 size: 15 residues. The CDR3 is CASSHRQATGNTIYF. As DNA, the CDR3 is TGTGCCAGCAGCCATCGACAGGCAACTGGAAACACCATATATTTT.

This rearrangement joins TRBV5-6 to TRBJ1-1; 9 bases map to TRBD1. The CDR3 spans 15 residues. Germline trimming cut 4 bases from V and 1 base from J; bases unmatched to any gene: 5. Germline CDR1 and CDR2: SGHDT and YYEEEE. As DNA, the CDR3 is TGTGCCAGCAGCCTCAGGACAGGGGAGAACACTGAAGCTTTCTTT. Protein product: CASSLRTGENTEAFF.

Only one count was recorded for this clone. Here the CDR3 reads CASTSPGGSGNTIYF. CDR3 sequence (DNA): TGTGCCAGCACCTCGCCCGGGGGCTCTGGAAACACCATATATTTT. This chain joins TRBV6-5 and TRBJ1-3, with D possibly matching TRBD1 (5 bases). CDR3 length: 15 residues. Germline-derived CDR1 and CDR2 are MNHEY and SVGAGI. The V and J ends lost 7 bases and 0 bases respectively, with 13 bases between them.

The chain joins TRBV6-6 to TRBJ2-3, with TRBD2 matching 7 bases. The CDR3 length is 15 residues. Losses at the gene ends were 0 bases for V and 5 bases for J; bases not matched to a gene: 5. The germline V gene encodes CDR1 MNHNY and CDR2 SVGAGI (reference sequence). The CDR3 nucleotides are TGTGCCAGCAGTTACTCGGCGGGAGAAGAAGATACGCAGTATTTT. It is translated as CASSYSAGEEDTQYF.

This chain joins TRBV19 and TRBJ2-7, with D perhaps TRBD1 (5 bases). This CDR3 contains 15 residues. Trimming removed 4 bases from V and 2 bases from J, with 15 bases in between. Per germline, CDR1 LNHDA and CDR2 SQIVND (reference sequence). DNA of the CDR3: TGTGCCAGTAGTAGTGGGGCAATCTCTACCTACGAGCAGTACTTC. Translation gives CASSSGAISTYEQYF.

V usage is TRBV2 and J usage is TRBJ2-7; the match to TRBD2 covers 8 bases. CDR1 and CDR2 from the germline V gene are SNHLY and FYNNEI. The CDR3 contains 14 residues. V was pared by 6 bases and J by 1 base, with 5 bases of the junction left unmatched. CDR3: CASSRLAPSYEQYF. The CDR3 DNA follows: TGTGCCAGCAGCCGACTAGCGCCGTCCTACGAGCAGTACTTC.

The genes are TRBV5-1 and TRBJ2-7; TRBD2 matches 8 bases. CDR1 and CDR2 from the germline V gene are SGHRS and YFSETQ. With 4 bases clipped from V and 4 bases from J, the junction kept 4 bases outside the gene matches. The CDR3 loop spans 13 amino acids. This CDR3 reads CASSPGGKYEQYF. The CDR3 region has the DNA TGCGCCAGCAGCCCGGGGGGGAAGTACGAGCAGTACTTC.